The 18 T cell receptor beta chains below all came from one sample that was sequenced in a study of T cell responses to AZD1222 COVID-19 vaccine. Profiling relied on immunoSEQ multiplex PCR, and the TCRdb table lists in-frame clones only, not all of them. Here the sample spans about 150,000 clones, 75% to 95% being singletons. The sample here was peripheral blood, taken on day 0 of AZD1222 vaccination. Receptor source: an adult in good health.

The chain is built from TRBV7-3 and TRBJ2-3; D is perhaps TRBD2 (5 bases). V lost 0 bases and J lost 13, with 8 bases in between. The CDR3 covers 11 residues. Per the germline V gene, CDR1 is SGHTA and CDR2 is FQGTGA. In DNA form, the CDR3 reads TGTGCCAGCAGCTTAACCGGGGTGAAGTATTTT. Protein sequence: CASSLTGVKYF.

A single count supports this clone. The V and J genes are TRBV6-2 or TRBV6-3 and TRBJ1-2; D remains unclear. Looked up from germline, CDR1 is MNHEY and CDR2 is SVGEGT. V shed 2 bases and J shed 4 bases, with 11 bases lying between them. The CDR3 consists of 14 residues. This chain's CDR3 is CASSYPKEIYGYTF. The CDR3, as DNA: TGTGCCAGCAGTTACCCTAAGGAGATCTATGGCTACACCTTC.

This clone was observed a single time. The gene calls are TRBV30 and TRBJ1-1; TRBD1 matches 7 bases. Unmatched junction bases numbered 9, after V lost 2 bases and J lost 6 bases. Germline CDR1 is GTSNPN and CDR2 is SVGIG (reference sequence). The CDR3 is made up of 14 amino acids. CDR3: CAWSLETGRPEAFF. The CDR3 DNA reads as TGTGCCTGGAGTCTCGAGACAGGGAGACCTGAAGCTTTCTTT. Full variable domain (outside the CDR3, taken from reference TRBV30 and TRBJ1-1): SQTIHQWPATLVQPVGSPLSLECTVEGTSNPNLYWYRQAAGRGLQLLFYSVGIGQISSEVPQNLSASRPQDRQFILSSKKLLLSDSGFYLCAWSLETGRPEAFFGQGTRLTVV.

CDR3 nucleotide sequence: TGTGCCAGCTCACCCTCCAGGGGAGGTGGTCAGCCCCAGCATTTT. It is translated as CASSPSRGGGQPQHF. The V call is TRBV18, the J call TRBJ1-5, with a possible D match to TRBD1 (6 bases). This CDR3 comprises 15 residues. CDR1 and CDR2 from the germline V gene are KGHSH and LQKENI. Trimming shortened V by 3 bases and J by 6 bases, and 15 bases separated the two germline ends. The full variable domain, in which reference TRBV18 and TRBJ1-5 provide the parts outside the CDR3, is NAGVMQNPRHLVRRRGQEARLRCSPMKGHSHVYWYRQLPEEGLKFMVYLQKENIIDESGMPKERFSAEFPKEGPSILRIQQVVRGDSAAYFCASSPSRGGGQPQHFGDGTRLSIL.

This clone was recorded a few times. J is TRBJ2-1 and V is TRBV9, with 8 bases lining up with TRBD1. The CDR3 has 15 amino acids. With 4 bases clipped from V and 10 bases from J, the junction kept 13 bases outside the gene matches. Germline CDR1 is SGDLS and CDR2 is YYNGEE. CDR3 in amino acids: CASSSGGRFGYEQFF. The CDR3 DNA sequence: TGTGCCAGCAGCTCAGGGGGCAGGTTTGGATACGAGCAGTTCTTC.

The CDR3 sequence: CASSRDPTAHNSPLHF. In DNA form, the CDR3 reads TGTGCCAGCAGTCGGGACCCCACCGCCCATAATTCACCCCTCCACTTT. V usage is TRBV27 and J usage is TRBJ1-6; the D gene is possibly TRBD1 (5 bases). Trimming took 5 bases from V and 5 from J, leaving 16 bases between them. The CDR3 covers 16 residues. Per germline, CDR1 MNHEY and CDR2 SMNVEV (reference sequence).

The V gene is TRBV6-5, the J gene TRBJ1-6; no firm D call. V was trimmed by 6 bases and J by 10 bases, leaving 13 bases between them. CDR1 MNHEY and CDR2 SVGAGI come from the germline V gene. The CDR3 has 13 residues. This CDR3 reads CASRSAEESPLHF. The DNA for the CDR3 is TGTGCCAGCAGGAGCGCCGAGGAATCACCCCTCCACTTT.

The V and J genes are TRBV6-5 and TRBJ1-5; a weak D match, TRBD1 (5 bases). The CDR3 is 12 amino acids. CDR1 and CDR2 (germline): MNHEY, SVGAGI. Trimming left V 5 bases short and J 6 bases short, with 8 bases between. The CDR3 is CASSPGPQPQHF. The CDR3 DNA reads TGTGCCAGCAGTCCGGGACCTCAGCCCCAGCATTTT.

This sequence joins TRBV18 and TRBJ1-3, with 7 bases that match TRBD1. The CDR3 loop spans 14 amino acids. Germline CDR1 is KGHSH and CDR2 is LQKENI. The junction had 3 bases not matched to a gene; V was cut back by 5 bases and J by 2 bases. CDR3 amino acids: CASSDRAPGNTIYF. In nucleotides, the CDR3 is TGTGCCAGCTCAGACAGGGCCCCTGGAAACACCATATATTTT.

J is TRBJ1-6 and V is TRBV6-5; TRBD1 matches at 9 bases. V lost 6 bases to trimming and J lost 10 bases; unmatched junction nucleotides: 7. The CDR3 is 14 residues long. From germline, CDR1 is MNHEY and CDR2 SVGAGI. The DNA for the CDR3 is TGTGCCAGCAGGTTTGGACAGGGGCCGTCACCCCTCCACTTT. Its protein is CASRFGQGPSPLHF.

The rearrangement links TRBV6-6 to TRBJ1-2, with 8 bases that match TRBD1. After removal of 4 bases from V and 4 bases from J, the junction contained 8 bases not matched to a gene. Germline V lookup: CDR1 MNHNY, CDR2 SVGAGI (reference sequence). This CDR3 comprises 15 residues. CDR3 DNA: TGTGCCAGCAGTTCCCCAACACAGGGGGTCTATGGCTACACCTTC. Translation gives CASSSPTQGVYGYTF.

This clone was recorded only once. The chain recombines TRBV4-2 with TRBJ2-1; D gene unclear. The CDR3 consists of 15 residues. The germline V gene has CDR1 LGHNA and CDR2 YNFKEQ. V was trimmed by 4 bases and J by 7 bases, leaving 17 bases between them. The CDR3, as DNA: TGTGCCAGCAGCCGTTGGGGAAGCCGTGGGAATGAGCAGTTCTTC. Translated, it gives CASSRWGSRGNEQFF.

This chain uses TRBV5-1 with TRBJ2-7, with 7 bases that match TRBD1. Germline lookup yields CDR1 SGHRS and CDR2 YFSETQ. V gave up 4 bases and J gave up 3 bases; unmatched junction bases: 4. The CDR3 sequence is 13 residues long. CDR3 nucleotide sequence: TGCGCCAGCAGCCCAAACAGGGGCTACGAGCAGTACTTC. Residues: CASSPNRGYEQYF.

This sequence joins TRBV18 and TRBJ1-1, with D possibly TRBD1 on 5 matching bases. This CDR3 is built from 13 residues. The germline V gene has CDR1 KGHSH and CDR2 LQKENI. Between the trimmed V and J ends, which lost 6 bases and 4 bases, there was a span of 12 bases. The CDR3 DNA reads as TGTGCCAGCTCCCGGGGGGAGGCCACTGAAGCTTTCTTT. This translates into CASSRGEATEAFF.

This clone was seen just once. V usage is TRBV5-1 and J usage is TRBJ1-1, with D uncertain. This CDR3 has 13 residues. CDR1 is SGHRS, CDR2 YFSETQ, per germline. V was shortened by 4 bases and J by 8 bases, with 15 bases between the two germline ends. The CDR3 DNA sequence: TGCGCCAGCAGCGGAGCGGTCACCTCAGAAGCTTTCTTT. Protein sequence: CASSGAVTSEAFF.

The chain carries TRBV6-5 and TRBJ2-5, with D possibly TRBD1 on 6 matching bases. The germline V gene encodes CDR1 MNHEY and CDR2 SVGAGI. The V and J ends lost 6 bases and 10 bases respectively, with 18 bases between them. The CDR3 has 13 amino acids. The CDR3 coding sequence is TGTGCCAGCAGCCCCGCAGGGGTCCCTGGCCAGTACTTC. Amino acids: CASSPAGVPGQYF.

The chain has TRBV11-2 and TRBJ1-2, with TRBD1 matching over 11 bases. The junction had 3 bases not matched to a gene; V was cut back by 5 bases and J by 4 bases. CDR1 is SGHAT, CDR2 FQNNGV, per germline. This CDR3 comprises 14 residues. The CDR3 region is CASSTGTGGYGYTF. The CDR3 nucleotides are TGTGCCAGCAGCACCGGGACAGGGGGCTATGGCTACACCTTC.

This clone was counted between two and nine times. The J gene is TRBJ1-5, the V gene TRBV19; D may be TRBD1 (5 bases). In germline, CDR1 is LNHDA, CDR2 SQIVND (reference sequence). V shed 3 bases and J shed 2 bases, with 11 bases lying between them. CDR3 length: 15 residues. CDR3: CASSIRGFGNQPQHF. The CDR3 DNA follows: TGTGCCAGTAGTATCCGGGGGTTCGGCAATCAGCCCCAGCATTTT.